Sequencing of this T cell receptor beta chain was carried out in a study of cytomegalovirus exposure and HLA in healthy donors. The study's findings and limits: It was assumed in the presence/absence analyses that sequencing depth was roughly uniform across donors. Highest at DRB1 and lowest at HLA-C, TCR association rates differed among HLA loci in a later analysis.

Both 60 Vbeta primers and 13 Jbeta primers went into the PCR. Libraries were prepared by immunoSEQ multiplex PCR; TCRdb keeps only in-frame clonotypes and omits some of them. The sample table includes 130,000 to 150,000 clones. V was shortened by 4 bases and J by 10 bases, with 13 bases between the two germline ends. The germline CDR1 and CDR2 sequences are SGHTA and FQGNSA. This CDR3 has 12 amino acids. A word on this clone: Its antigen is unknown.

The sample comprised PBMCs. The sequence came from a male donor in good health and CMV-seronegative. The chain uses TRBV7-2 and TRBJ1-2; TRBD1 is a possible D gene (6 bases). CDR3 bases: TGTGCCAGCAGCTCAACCGGGACACCCTACACCTTC. It is translated as CASSSTGTPYTF. The full variable domain, with the rest looked up from reference TRBV7-2 and TRBJ1-2, is GAGVSQSPSNKVTEKGKDVELRCDPISGHTALYWYRQSLGQGLEFLIYFQGNSAPDKSGLPSDRFSAERTGGSVSTLTIQRTQQEDSAVYLCASSSTGTPYTFGSGTRLTVV.